This TCR beta chain comes out of a study of cytomegalovirus exposure and HLA in healthy donors. Trimming shortened V by 5 bases and J by 5 bases, and 15 bases separated the two germline ends. The CDR3 sequence is 15 residues long. The germline V gene has CDR1 SGHVS and CDR2 FNYEAQ. The PCR was carried out with 60 Vbeta primers and 13 Jbeta primers. Original processing methods: Roughly 12 million shared chains were among some 80 million unique TCR beta chains counted in a later analysis. Libraries were prepared by immunoSEQ multiplex PCR; TCRdb keeps only in-frame clonotypes and omits some of them. V and J calls and clone size are copied from that table; D and trimming were computed from the DNA. The table lists about 96,000 clones, 65% to 80% of them singletons, with approximately 3.2% in the top ten. This clone was counted a single time. Its target is not known. The study's findings and limits: Earlier analysis looked at TCR beta V segments, and most were productive about 87% or about 30% of the time. A missense variant in DCLRE1C was later tied to TCR beta V- and J-gene trimming. As a later analysis revealed, most CMV-associated TCR beta chains appeared HLA-restricted.

The sample consisted of PBMCs. This chain links TRBV7-6 with TRBJ1-4, with TRBD1 as a possible D gene (5 bases). The clonotype was recovered from a female donor in good health and CMV-seropositive. CDR3 DNA: TGTGCCAGCAGCCCTGGGGGGGGGAGGAATGAAAAACTGTTTTTT. It yields the protein CASSPGGGRNEKLFF.